This T cell receptor beta chain was documented in a study of molecular identifiers for immune sequencing clone quantification. In this sample, this clonotype turned up a few times. Naive CD8 T cells, phenotype CD8+CD4-CCR7+CD45RA+, were sorted. Previously reported methods and listed TCR primers produced the bulk TCR libraries. Each CDR3 protein is one row after TCRdb ran MiXCR on the PCR reads. The sample holds about 640,000 distinct CDR3 sequences; 15% to 20% are singletons and the top ten take roughly 0.9%. This receptor was obtained from a human donor in good health. Some libraries in this study had Jurkat cell RNA spiked in. Sequences were obtained from naive CD8+ T cells from blood, with Jurkat cell RNA spiked in. Subset described: FACS-sorted CD8+CD4-CCR7+CD45RA+ naive T cells.

CDR3 in amino acids: CASSLMLAGGAGELFF. The CDR3 DNA follows: TGTGCCAGCAGCTTAATGCTAGCGGGAGGGGCCGGGGAGCTGTTTTTT. This chain connects TRBV13 to TRBJ2-2, with TRBD2 matching 12 bases. The CDR3 spans 16 residues. The ends lost 2 bases at V and 6 bases at J; junction bases unmatched: 4. CDR1 PRHDT and CDR2 FYEKMQ come from the germline V gene (reference sequence).